The rows below give T cell receptor beta chains drawn from one sample of a study of PD-1 blockade in classical Hodgkin lymphoma. Profiled with immunoSEQ multiplex PCR; TCRdb holds only in-frame clones, not every one. The sample shows some 38,000 clones, 76% of them seen only once. Sequenced here: peripheral blood mononuclear cells (PBMCs), sampled at baseline. These receptors were obtained from a human donor with classical Hodgkin lymphoma. Each CDR3 is given with its conserved first and last residue. Fields, in order: V gene, clone size, J gene, D gene, CDR3 protein, CDR3 DNA. The D gene is left open where the match is weak. Not all rows give a size; the values are once, few, many and, for expanded clones, a class.

TRBV2	NA	TRBJ2-7	TRBD1	CASRTHRGLGIFLGSEQYF	TGTGCCAGCAGAACCCACAGGGGTCTGGGGATTTTCCTTGGGTCCGAGCAGTACTTC
TRBV5-1	once	TRBJ2-7	NA	CASSLAGQGSSYEQYF	TGCGCCAGCAGCTTGGCCGGGCAGGGCAGCTCCTACGAGCAGTACTTC
TRBV6-5	NA	TRBJ2-7	NA	CASSIHATAYEQYF	TGTGCCAGCAGTATTCACGCGACGGCCTACGAGCAGTACTTC
TRBV6-1	NA	TRBJ2-7	TRBD1	CASSSHDRGLYEQYF	TGTGCCAGCAGCTCACATGACAGGGGTCTATACGAGCAGTACTTC
TRBV6-6	once	TRBJ2-7	NA	CASSGRSYEQYF	TGTGCCAGCAGCGGCCGATCCTACGAGCAGTACTTC
TRBV6-6	NA	TRBJ2-3	NA	CASSPKVADTQYF	TGTGCCAGCAGCCCTAAAGTGGCAGATACGCAGTATTTT
TRBV28	few	TRBJ2-1	TRBD2	CASSMTSGRARYEQFF	TGTGCCAGCAGTATGACTAGCGGGAGGGCCCGTTATGAGCAGTTCTTC
TRBV27	few	TRBJ2-2	TRBD1	CASSLSGQLNTGELFF	TGTGCCAGCAGTTTATCGGGACAGCTGAACACCGGGGAGCTGTTTTTT
TRBV4-2	NA	TRBJ1-1	NA	CASILGQKGEAFF	TGTGCCAGCATCCTTGGACAGAAAGGGGAAGCTTTCTTT
TRBV7-6	NA	TRBJ2-7	TRBD1	CASSSGQGVDEQYF	TGTGCCAGCAGCTCAGGACAGGGGGTCGACGAGCAGTACTTC
TRBV6-6	NA	TRBJ2-3	NA	CASSYGDTQYF	TGTGCCAGCAGTTACGGGGATACGCAGTATTTT
TRBV9	NA	TRBJ2-3	NA	CASSEGSLWGDTQYF	TGTGCCAGCAGCGAGGGCTCCCTTTGGGGAGATACGCAGTATTTT
TRBV5-1	NA	TRBJ2-3	TRBD2	CASSPGTSVITDTQYF	TGCGCCAGCAGCCCGGGGACTAGCGTTATCACAGATACGCAGTATTTT
TRBV28	NA	TRBJ2-7	TRBD1	CASRLTGGIYEQYF	TGTGCCAGCAGATTAACAGGGGGTATCTACGAGCAGTACTTC